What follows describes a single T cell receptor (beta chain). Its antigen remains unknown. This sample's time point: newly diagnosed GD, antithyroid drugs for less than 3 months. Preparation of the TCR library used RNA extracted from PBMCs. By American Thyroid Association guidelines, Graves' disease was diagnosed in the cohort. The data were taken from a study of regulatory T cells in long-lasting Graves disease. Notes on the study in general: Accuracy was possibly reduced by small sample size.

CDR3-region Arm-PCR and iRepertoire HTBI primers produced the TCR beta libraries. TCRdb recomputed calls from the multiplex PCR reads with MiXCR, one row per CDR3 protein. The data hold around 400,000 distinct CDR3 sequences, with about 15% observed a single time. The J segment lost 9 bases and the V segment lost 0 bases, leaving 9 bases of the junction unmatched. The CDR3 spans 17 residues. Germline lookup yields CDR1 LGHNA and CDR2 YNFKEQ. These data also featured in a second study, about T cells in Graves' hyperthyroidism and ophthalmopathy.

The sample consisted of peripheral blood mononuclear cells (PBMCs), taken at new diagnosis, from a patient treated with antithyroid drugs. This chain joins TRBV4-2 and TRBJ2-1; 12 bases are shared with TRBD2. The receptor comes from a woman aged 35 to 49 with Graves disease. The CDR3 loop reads CASSQEVTSGRGGEQFF. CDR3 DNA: TGTGCCAGCAGCCAAGAGGTGACTAGCGGGAGAGGGGGTGAGCAGTTCTTC.